This entry lists 5 T cell receptor beta chains sequenced from one sample in a study of blood T cell repertoires in COVID-19 (dated by TCRdb to 2019 to 2021). Libraries came from the immunoSEQ multiplex PCR assay. TCRdb stores this immuneACCESS table with in-frame sequences only. Part of the clones is absent; in the studies checked, under half of the shortfall reflects unresolved V genes, and no reason is known for the rest. The sample table holds about 140,000 clones, of which about 80% were seen once. Jointly, the top ten make up about 8% of the sample. Sequencing was carried out using peripheral blood. Every receptor here comes from a human donor in a cohort sampled during active COVID-19.

The V and J genes are TRBV5-1 and TRBJ1-5; D may be TRBD1 (6 bases). Germline V gives CDR1 SGHRS, CDR2 YFSETQ. This CDR3 has 15 residues. With 0 bases removed from V and 3 bases from J, the gap between germline ends came to 10 bases. The DNA for the CDR3 is TGCGCCAGCAGCTTGGATACAGGGTTCAATCAGCCCCAGCATTTT. It translates to CASSLDTGFNQPQHF.

V is TRBV20-1 and J is TRBJ2-7; 10 bases match TRBD1. The CDR3 covers 14 residues. Germline V gene sequence: CDR1 DFQATT, CDR2 SNEGSKA (reference sequence). Losses at the gene ends were 3 bases for V and 4 bases for J; bases not matched to a gene: 6. The CDR3 DNA reads TGCAGTGCTAGTTTGGGACAGGGGATATACGAGCAGTACTTC. Its translation is CSASLGQGIYEQYF.

The chain joins TRBV6-4 to TRBJ2-7, with TRBD2 matching over 11 bases. Germline loops: CDR1 MRHNA, CDR2 SNTAGT. CDR3 length equals 15 residues. The ends lost 6 bases at V and 0 bases at J; junction bases unmatched: 4. The CDR3 DNA reads TGTGCCAGCAGGGACCTAGCGGGGGGCTCCTACGAGCAGTACTTC. It specifies CASRDLAGGSYEQYF.

This clone has a single count. This chain joins TRBV10-3 and TRBJ1-6; D might be TRBD1 (6 bases). Germline CDR1 reads ENHRY; CDR2 reads SYGVKD. The ends were cut back, 8 bases at V and 6 bases at J, with 20 bases in the middle. The CDR3 contains 16 residues. The CDR3 bases are TGTGCCATCCGATCAACGGAGGGGGGGGGTAATTCACCCCTCCACTTT. This encodes CAIRSTEGGGNSPLHF.

The chain employs TRBV23-1 and TRBJ1-2, with D possibly TRBD1 on 6 matching bases. TRBV23-1 qualifies as an ORF whose function is uncertain. Deletions cut 0 bases from V and 8 bases from J, with 10 bases between. This CDR3 is built from 13 residues. CDR3 loop: CASSQSAGVGYTF. DNA of the CDR3: TGCGCCAGCAGTCAATCGGCAGGGGTAGGCTACACCTTC.